These T cell receptor beta chains were read from a single sample in a study of T cell responses to AZD1222 COVID-19 vaccine. Sequencing was performed with immunoSEQ multiplex PCR; in TCRdb, only in-frame clones are kept and a portion is missing. The profile shows 66,000 or so clones, 79% of them singletons. This material consisted of peripheral blood, taken on day 0 of MenACWY control vaccination. All receptors derive from an adult in good health. Both conserved end residues are part of each CDR3. The order of the fields is J gene, clone size, V gene, D gene, CDR3 protein, CDR3 DNA. D genes are given only for firm matches. Clone sizes are given selectively: once, few, many, or a class where the clone is expanded.

J gene: TRBJ1-2; clone size: NA; V gene: TRBV6-5; D gene: NA; CDR3 protein: CASSYSTDQAYTF; CDR3 DNA: TGTGCCAGCAGTTACTCCACAGACCAAGCCTACACCTTC
J gene: TRBJ2-3; clone size: once; V gene: TRBV5-1; D gene: NA; CDR3 protein: CASSLAGGTGSTDTQYF; CDR3 DNA: TGCGCCAGCAGCTTGGCGGGTGGGACTGGAAGCACAGATACGCAGTATTTT
J gene: TRBJ2-7; clone size: NA; V gene: TRBV5-5; D gene: TRBD2; CDR3 protein: CASSQTSGRALTIYEQYF; CDR3 DNA: TGTGCCAGCAGCCAGACTAGCGGGAGGGCCCTCACCATATACGAGCAGTACTTC
J gene: TRBJ2-2; clone size: NA; V gene: TRBV12-3/TRBV12-4; D gene: NA; CDR3 protein: CASSLANTGELFF; CDR3 DNA: TGTGCCAGCAGCCTTGCGAACACCGGGGAGCTGTTTTTT
J gene: TRBJ1-2; clone size: NA; V gene: TRBV3-1/TRBV3-2; D gene: NA; CDR3 protein: CASSQDNIRNYGYTF; CDR3 DNA: TGTGCCAGCAGCCAAGATAACATCAGGAACTATGGCTACACCTTC
J gene: TRBJ1-1; clone size: NA; V gene: TRBV7-9; D gene: TRBD1; CDR3 protein: CASSPTTGMNTEAFF; CDR3 DNA: TGTGCCAGCAGCCCTACGACAGGGATGAACACTGAAGCTTTCTTT
J gene: TRBJ2-3; clone size: once; V gene: TRBV27; D gene: NA; CDR3 protein: CASSLLTATDTQYF; CDR3 DNA: TGTGCCAGCAGTTTACTGACAGCCACAGATACGCAGTATTTT
J gene: TRBJ1-3; clone size: NA; V gene: TRBV4-3; D gene: TRBD1; CDR3 protein: CASSQDRNRGSGNTIYF; CDR3 DNA: TGCGCCAGCAGCCAAGATCGGAACAGGGGATCTGGAAACACCATATATTTT
J gene: TRBJ2-3; clone size: few; V gene: TRBV9; D gene: TRBD2; CDR3 protein: CASSEGLAGGPDTQYF; CDR3 DNA: TGTGCCAGCAGCGAAGGACTAGCGGGGGGGCCAGATACGCAGTATTTT
J gene: TRBJ2-1; clone size: NA; V gene: TRBV19; D gene: NA; CDR3 protein: CASSIATGEQFF; CDR3 DNA: TGTGCCAGTAGTATAGCGACAGGTGAGCAGTTCTTC
J gene: TRBJ2-3; clone size: NA; V gene: TRBV2; D gene: NA; CDR3 protein: CASTLRVTDTQYF; CDR3 DNA: TGTGCCAGCACCTTAAGGGTGACAGATACGCAGTATTTT
J gene: TRBJ1-2; clone size: NA; V gene: TRBV30; D gene: TRBD1; CDR3 protein: CAWSQTGELYGYTF; CDR3 DNA: TGTGCCTGGAGTCAGACAGGGGAACTCTATGGCTACACCTTC
J gene: TRBJ2-2; clone size: NA; V gene: TRBV11-3; D gene: NA; CDR3 protein: CASSLGGGANTGELFF; CDR3 DNA: TGTGCCAGCAGCTTAGGTGGGGGGGCAAACACCGGGGAGCTGTTTTTT
J gene: TRBJ2-7; clone size: NA; V gene: TRBV7-9; D gene: NA; CDR3 protein: CASSLGSGEQYF; CDR3 DNA: TGTGCCAGCAGCTTAGGATCCGGAGAGCAGTACTTC
J gene: TRBJ2-3; clone size: NA; V gene: TRBV30; D gene: TRBD1; CDR3 protein: CAVGQGGTDTQYF; CDR3 DNA: TGTGCCGTTGGACAGGGCGGCACAGATACGCAGTATTTT
J gene: TRBJ1-6; clone size: NA; V gene: TRBV30; D gene: NA; CDR3 protein: CAGSRVPNSPLHF; CDR3 DNA: TGTGCCGGGTCTCGGGTCCCCAATTCACCCCTCCACTTT